This entry describes one TCR beta chain. J lost 0 bases, V lost 5 bases, and 16 bases had no gene match. This CDR3 is built from 18 residues. Germline V gives CDR1 SGHNT, CDR2 YENEEA. The record originates from a study of human T cells and chemical hapten exposure. As for time point: patch test 1, 2 weeks after DPC sensitization. The treatment: therapeutic diphenylcyclopropenone sensitization with weekly scalp DPC. As the library was built, unique molecular identifiers were attached to individual cDNA molecules. TCRdb reanalysed the RACE reads using MiXCR and keeps one entry per CDR3 protein. Of more than 150,000 distinct CDR3 sequences listed, 13% to 15% were seen once; the top ten hold 1.7%.

The material sequenced was whole blood, taken in connection with sensitization to the hapten diphenylcyclopropenone (DPC). The genes are TRBV11-3 and TRBJ2-7, with 7 positions matching TRBD1. The TCR was taken from a woman in her twenties or thirties with alopecia areata. Some clones in this sample may be carry-over from other donors' samples. The CDR3 DNA sequence: TGTGCCAGCAGCCTCATCATGACTAACCGGGACAGCTCCTACGAGCAGTACTTC. It specifies CASSLIMTNRDSSYEQYF. The full variable domain, completed using reference TRBV11-3 and TRBJ2-7, is EAGVVQSPRYKIIEKKQPVAFWCNPISGHNTLYWYLQNLGQGPELLIRYENEEAVDDSQLPKDRFSAERLKGVDSTLKIQPAELGDSAVYLCASSLIMTNRDSSYEQYFGPGTRLTVT.